Included here is one T cell receptor (beta chain) sequence, with context. The method was immunoSEQ multiplex PCR; TCRdb's version includes in-frame clones alone and lacks a portion of them. The sample has approximately 240,000 clones, 83% seen once. The entry originates in a study of blood T cell repertoires in COVID-19. Study background: In each case, the material was cDNA or gDNA derived from T cells, B-cell-depleted T cells, or PBMCs.

CDR1 SGHVS and CDR2 FNYEAQ come from the germline V gene. This CDR3 spans 13 amino acids. Trimming cost V 4 bases and J 4 bases; bases outside gene matches: 3. This receptor was obtained from a woman in her 30s with COVID-19, enrolled during active disease. The rearrangement joins TRBV7-6 to TRBJ2-7, with 8 bases identical to TRBD2. What was sequenced was peripheral blood. DNA for the CDR3: TGTGCCAGCAGCTCTGCGGGGGGATACGAGCAGTACTTC. This codes for CASSSAGGYEQYF.